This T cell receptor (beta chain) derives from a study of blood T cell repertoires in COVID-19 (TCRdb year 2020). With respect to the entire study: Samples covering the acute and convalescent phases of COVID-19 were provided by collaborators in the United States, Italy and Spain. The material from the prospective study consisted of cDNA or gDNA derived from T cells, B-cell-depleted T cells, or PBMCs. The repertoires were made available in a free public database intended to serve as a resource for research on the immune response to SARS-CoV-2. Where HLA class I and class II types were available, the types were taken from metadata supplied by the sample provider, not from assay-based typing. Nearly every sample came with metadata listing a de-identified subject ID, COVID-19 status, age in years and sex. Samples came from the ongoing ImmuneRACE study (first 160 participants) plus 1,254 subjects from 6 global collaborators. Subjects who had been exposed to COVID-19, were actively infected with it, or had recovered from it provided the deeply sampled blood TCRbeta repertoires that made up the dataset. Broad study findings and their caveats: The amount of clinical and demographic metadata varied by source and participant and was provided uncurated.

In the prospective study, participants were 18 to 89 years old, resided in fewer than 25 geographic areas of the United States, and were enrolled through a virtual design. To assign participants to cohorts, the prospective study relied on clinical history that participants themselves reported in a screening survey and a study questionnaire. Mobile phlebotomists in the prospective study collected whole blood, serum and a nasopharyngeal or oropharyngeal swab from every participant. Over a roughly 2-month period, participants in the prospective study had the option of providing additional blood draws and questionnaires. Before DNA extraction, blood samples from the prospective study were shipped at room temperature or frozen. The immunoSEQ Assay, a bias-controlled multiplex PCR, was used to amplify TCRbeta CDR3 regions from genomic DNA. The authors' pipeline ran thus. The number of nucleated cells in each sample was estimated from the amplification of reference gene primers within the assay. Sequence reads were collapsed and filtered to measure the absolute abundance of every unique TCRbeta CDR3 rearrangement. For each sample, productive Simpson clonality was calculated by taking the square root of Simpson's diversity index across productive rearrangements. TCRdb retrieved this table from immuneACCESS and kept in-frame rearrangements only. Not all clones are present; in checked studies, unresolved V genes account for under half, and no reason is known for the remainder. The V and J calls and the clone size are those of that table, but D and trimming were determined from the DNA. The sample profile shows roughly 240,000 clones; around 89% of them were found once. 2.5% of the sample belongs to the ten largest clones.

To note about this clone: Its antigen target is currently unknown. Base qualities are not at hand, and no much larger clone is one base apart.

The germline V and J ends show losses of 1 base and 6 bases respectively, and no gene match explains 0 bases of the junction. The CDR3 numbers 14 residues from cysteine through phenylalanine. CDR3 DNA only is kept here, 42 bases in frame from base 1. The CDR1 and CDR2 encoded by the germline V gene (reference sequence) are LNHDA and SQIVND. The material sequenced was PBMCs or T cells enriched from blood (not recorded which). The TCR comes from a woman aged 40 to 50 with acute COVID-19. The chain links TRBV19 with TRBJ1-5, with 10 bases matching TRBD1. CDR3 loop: CASSIGTGGQPQHF. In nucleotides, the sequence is TGTGCCAGTAGTATAGGGACAGGGGGTCAGCCCCAGCATTTT.